The entry below gives a single TCR beta chain sequence along with its context. The sample is drawn from a study of CD8 T cells in Susac syndrome. Per the germline V gene, CDR1 is MGHRA and CDR2 is YSYEKL. Trimming stripped 1 base from V and 9 bases from J, with 13 bases between. The CDR3 is 15 amino acids. Random hexamers were used to reverse transcribe about 0.45 to 1 ug of RNA. TCRdb redid the calling of the immunoSEQ multiplex PCR reads with MiXCR, one entry per CDR3 protein. The sample has 100,000 to 150,000 distinct CDR3 sequences, around 96% seen once; the top ten hold around 0.2%. The specimen sequenced was CD8+ T cells from PBMCs. The rearrangement joins TRBV4-1 to TRBJ1-6, with D hard to call. The receptor's source is a human donor with Susac syndrome. The CDR3 here is CASSQGASWGSPLHF. The CDR3 bases are TGCGCCAGCAGCCAAGGAGCCTCCTGGGGTTCACCCCTCCACTTT.